A selection of T cell receptor beta chains follows, all from one sample in a study of T-cell reconstitution after alpha-beta-depleted transplantation in children. One entry per CDR3 protein results from TCRdb running MiXCR on the PCR reads. The sample consists of fewer than 750,000 distinct CDR3 sequences, around 23% of them appearing once. Sequencing used PBMCs, mostly from graft donor cells, obtained 360 days after TCRalphabeta/CD19-depleted stem cell transplant. These receptors came from a boy less than two years old who had a stem cell transplant for acute myeloid leukemia, so the T cells may come from the graft donor. Each CDR3 is given with its conserved first and last residue. D genes are given only for firm matches. Expanded clones get a size class; other rows say once, few or many, or leave the size out.

v_call: TRBV7-9
clone_size: many
j_call: TRBJ1-1
d_call: .
cdr3_aa: CASSAMRRGDTEAFF
cdr3_nt: TGTGCCAGCAGCGCTATGCGCCGTGGGGACACTGAAGCTTTCTTT

v_call: TRBV6-5
clone_size: .
j_call: TRBJ1-2
d_call: .
cdr3_aa: CASSYRGLNYGYTF
cdr3_nt: TGTGCCAGCAGTTACCGGGGGCTTAACTATGGCTACACCTTC

v_call: TRBV20-1
clone_size: many
j_call: TRBJ2-1
d_call: .
cdr3_aa: CSAFSNRLAFYNEQFF
cdr3_nt: TGCAGTGCTTTCTCTAACAGGTTAGCATTCTACAATGAGCAGTTCTTC

v_call: TRBV28
clone_size: .
j_call: TRBJ1-1
d_call: .
cdr3_aa: CASSLRQEKGPTEAFF
cdr3_nt: TGTGCCAGCAGTTTAAGGCAGGAAAAGGGACCCACTGAAGCTTTCTTT

v_call: TRBV7-8
clone_size: few
j_call: TRBJ2-1
d_call: .
cdr3_aa: CASTLVGAGAAYNEQFF
cdr3_nt: TGTGCCAGCACCCTCGTCGGGGCGGGGGCCGCCTACAATGAGCAGTTCTTC

v_call: TRBV29-1
clone_size: few
j_call: TRBJ2-3
d_call: TRBD1
cdr3_aa: CSVPNDRGTQYF
cdr3_nt: TGCAGCGTTCCGAATGACAGGGGAACGCAGTATTTT

v_call: TRBV9
clone_size: many
j_call: TRBJ2-3
d_call: TRBD2
cdr3_aa: CASSTSDPADTQYF
cdr3_nt: TGTGCCAGCTCGACTAGCGATCCCGCAGATACGCAGTATTTT

v_call: TRBV29-1
clone_size: many
j_call: TRBJ2-5
d_call: TRBD1
cdr3_aa: CSVEQGASLGAETQYF
cdr3_nt: TGCAGCGTTGAACAGGGGGCCTCCCTAGGGGCAGAGACCCAGTACTTC

v_call: TRBV12-3/TRBV12-4
clone_size: few
j_call: TRBJ2-1
d_call: TRBD2
cdr3_aa: CASSLGASGVNEQFF
cdr3_nt: TGTGCCAGCAGTTTGGGCGCTAGCGGGGTCAATGAGCAGTTCTTC

v_call: TRBV12-3/TRBV12-4
clone_size: .
j_call: TRBJ2-2
d_call: TRBD2
cdr3_aa: CASSSTSPNTGELFF
cdr3_nt: TGTGCCAGCAGTTCGACTAGCCCTAACACCGGGGAGCTGTTTTTT

v_call: TRBV7-9
clone_size: few
j_call: TRBJ2-1
d_call: TRBD1
cdr3_aa: CASRRTGSYNEQFF
cdr3_nt: TGTGCCAGCAGGAGGACAGGGTCCTACAATGAGCAGTTCTTC

v_call: TRBV7-2
clone_size: few
j_call: TRBJ2-2
d_call: .
cdr3_aa: CASSLAGAGGMPGELFF
cdr3_nt: TGTGCCAGCAGCTTAGCGGGGGCCGGGGGAATGCCCGGGGAGCTGTTTTTT

v_call: TRBV20-1
clone_size: few
j_call: TRBJ2-3
d_call: TRBD1
cdr3_aa: CSADRLGTGGIDTQYF
cdr3_nt: TGCAGTGCCGATCGCCTTGGGACAGGGGGCATAGATACGCAGTATTTT

v_call: TRBV29-1
clone_size: many
j_call: TRBJ2-4
d_call: .
cdr3_aa: CSALELAKNIQYF
cdr3_nt: TGCAGCGCCCTGGAACTAGCCAAAAACATTCAGTACTTC

v_call: TRBV5-1
clone_size: .
j_call: TRBJ2-3
d_call: .
cdr3_aa: CATRDREHTDTQYF
cdr3_nt: TGCGCCACGAGGGATAGGGAACACACAGATACGCAGTATTTT

v_call: TRBV24-1
clone_size: .
j_call: TRBJ2-2
d_call: TRBD1
cdr3_aa: CATRTGDDTGELFF
cdr3_nt: TGTGCCACCAGGACAGGGGATGACACCGGGGAGCTGTTTTTT

v_call: TRBV7-9
clone_size: few
j_call: TRBJ1-3
d_call: .
cdr3_aa: CASSSPISDNSGNTIYF
cdr3_nt: TGTGCCAGCAGCTCACCTATTTCAGACAACTCTGGAAACACCATATATTTT

v_call: TRBV4-3
clone_size: many
j_call: TRBJ2-6
d_call: TRBD1
cdr3_aa: CASSQGDSATSGANVLTF
cdr3_nt: TGCGCCAGCAGCCAGGGGGACAGCGCAACCTCTGGGGCCAACGTCCTGACTTTC

v_call: TRBV18
clone_size: few
j_call: TRBJ2-3
d_call: .
cdr3_aa: CASSSPRGTQYF
cdr3_nt: TGTGCCAGCTCAAGCCCCAGGGGCACGCAGTATTTT

v_call: TRBV6-1
clone_size: many
j_call: TRBJ2-7
d_call: .
cdr3_aa: CASSRRDTSSYEQYF
cdr3_nt: TGTGCCAGCAGTCGGCGGGACACCAGCTCCTACGAGCAGTACTTC

v_call: TRBV12-3/TRBV12-4
clone_size: .
j_call: TRBJ1-4
d_call: .
cdr3_aa: CASSLGIGAFEKLFF
cdr3_nt: TGTGCCAGCAGTTTGGGAATCGGGGCTTTTGAAAAACTGTTTTTT

v_call: TRBV4-3
clone_size: .
j_call: TRBJ2-7
d_call: TRBD1
cdr3_aa: CASSPRNGQGYEQYF
cdr3_nt: TGCGCCAGCAGTCCGAGAAATGGACAGGGCTACGAGCAGTACTTC

v_call: TRBV20-1
clone_size: many
j_call: TRBJ2-3
d_call: TRBD2
cdr3_aa: CSARTSGGWTDTQYF
cdr3_nt: TGCAGTGCTAGGACTAGCGGGGGGTGGACAGATACGCAGTATTTT

v_call: TRBV11-2
clone_size: many
j_call: TRBJ2-5
d_call: TRBD2
cdr3_aa: CASSLEPAGGLSTQYF
cdr3_nt: TGTGCCAGCAGCTTAGAACCGGCGGGGGGCCTGTCGACCCAGTACTTC

v_call: TRBV3-1
clone_size: .
j_call: TRBJ2-3
d_call: .
cdr3_aa: CASSQVLGGQGDTQYF
cdr3_nt: TGTGCCAGCAGCCAAGTGCTTGGGGGGCAGGGAGATACGCAGTATTTT